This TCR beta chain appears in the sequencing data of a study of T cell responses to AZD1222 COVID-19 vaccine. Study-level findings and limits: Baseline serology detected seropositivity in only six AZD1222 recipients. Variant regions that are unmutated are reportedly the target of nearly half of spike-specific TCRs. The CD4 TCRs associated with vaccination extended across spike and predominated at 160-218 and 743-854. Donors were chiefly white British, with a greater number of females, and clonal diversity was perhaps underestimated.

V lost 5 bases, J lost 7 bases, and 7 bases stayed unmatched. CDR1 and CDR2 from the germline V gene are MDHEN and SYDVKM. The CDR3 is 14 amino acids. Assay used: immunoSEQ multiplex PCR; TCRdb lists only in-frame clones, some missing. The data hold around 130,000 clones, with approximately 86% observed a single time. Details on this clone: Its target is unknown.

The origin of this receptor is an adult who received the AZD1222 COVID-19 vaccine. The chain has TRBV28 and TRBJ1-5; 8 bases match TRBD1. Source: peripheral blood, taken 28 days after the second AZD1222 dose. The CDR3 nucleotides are TGTGCCAGCAGTCCGACAGGGGATGGGCAGCCCCAGCATTTT. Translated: CASSPTGDGQPQHF. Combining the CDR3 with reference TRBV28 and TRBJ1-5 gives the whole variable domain DVKVTQSSRYLVKRTGEKVFLECVQDMDHENMFWYRQDPGLGLRLIYFSYDVKMKEKGDIPEGYSVSREKKERFSLILESASTNQTSMYLCASSPTGDGQPQHFGDGTRLSIL.